The T cell receptor beta chain described here comes from a study of memory CD4+ T cells and cytomegalovirus serostatus. Study observations and caveats: A US-trained random forest predicted CMV serostatus with median AUC approximately 0.9. CD4+ memory repertoires contained about 40% of the roughly 150 reported CMV TCRbeta sequences.

In the authors' workflow: After removing out-of-frame reads, around 2 million distinct TCRbeta sequences remained. Sequencing was performed with immunoSEQ multiplex PCR; in TCRdb, only in-frame clones are kept and a portion is missing. V, J and clone size were drawn from that table, and D and trimming were deduced from the DNA. The sample includes some 56,000 clones, roughly 87% of them seen just once. In germline, CDR1 is SGHTA, CDR2 FQGNSA. The CDR3 has 16 residues. Trimming left V 0 bases short and J 0 bases short, with 6 bases between. Worth noting for this clone: What it binds is unknown.

The sort gate was single viable CD3+CD4+CD8-CD45RO+ cells for memory CD4+ T cells. CD4+ T cells were isolated by positive magnetic selection. The V call is TRBV7-2, the J call TRBJ2-6; D may be TRBD1 (5 bases). Sequencing was carried out using memory CD4+ T cells from blood. The clonotype was recovered from an adult in good health and CMV-seronegative. The CDR3 loop is CASSLAQGSGANVLTF. The CDR3 nucleotides are TGTGCCAGCAGCTTAGCGCAGGGCTCTGGGGCCAACGTCCTGACTTTC.